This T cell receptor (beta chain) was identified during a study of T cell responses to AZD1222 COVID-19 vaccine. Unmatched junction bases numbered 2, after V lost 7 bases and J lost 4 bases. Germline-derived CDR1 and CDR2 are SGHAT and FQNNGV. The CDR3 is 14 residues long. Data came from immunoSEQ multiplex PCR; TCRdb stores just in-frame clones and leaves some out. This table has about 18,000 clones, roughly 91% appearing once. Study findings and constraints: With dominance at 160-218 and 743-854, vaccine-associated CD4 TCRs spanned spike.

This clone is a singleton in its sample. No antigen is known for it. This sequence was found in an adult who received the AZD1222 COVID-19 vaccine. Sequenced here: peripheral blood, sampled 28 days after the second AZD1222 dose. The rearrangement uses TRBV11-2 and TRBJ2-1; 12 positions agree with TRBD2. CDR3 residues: CASTLAGGYNEQFF. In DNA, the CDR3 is TGTGCCAGCACACTAGCGGGAGGTTACAATGAGCAGTTCTTC. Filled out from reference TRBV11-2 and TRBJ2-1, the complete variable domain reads EAGVAQSPRYKIIEKRQSVAFWCNPISGHATLYWYQQILGQGPKLLIQFQNNGVVDDSQLPKDRFSAERLKGVDSTLKIQPAKLEDSAVYLCASTLAGGYNEQFFGPGTRLTVL.